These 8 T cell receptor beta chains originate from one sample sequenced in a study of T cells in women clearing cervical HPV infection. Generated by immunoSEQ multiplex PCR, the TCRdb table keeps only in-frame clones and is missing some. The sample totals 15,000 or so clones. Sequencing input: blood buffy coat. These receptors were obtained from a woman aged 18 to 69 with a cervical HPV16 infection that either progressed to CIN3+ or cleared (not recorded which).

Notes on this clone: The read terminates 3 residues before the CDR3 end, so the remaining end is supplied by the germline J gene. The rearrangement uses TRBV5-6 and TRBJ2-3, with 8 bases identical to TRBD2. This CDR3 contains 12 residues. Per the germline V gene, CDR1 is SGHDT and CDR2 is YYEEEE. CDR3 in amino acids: CASRRGEETQYF. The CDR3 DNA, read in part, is TGTGCCAGCAGGCGGGGGGAAGAGACG.

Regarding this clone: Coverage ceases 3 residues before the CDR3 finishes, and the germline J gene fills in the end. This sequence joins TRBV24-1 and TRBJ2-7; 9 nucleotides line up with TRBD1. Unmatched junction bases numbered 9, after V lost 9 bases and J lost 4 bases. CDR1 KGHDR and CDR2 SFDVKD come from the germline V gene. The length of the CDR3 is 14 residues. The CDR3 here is CATEPGQGNYEQYF. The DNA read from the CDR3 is TGTGCCACCGAACCGGGACAGGGTAATTACGAG.

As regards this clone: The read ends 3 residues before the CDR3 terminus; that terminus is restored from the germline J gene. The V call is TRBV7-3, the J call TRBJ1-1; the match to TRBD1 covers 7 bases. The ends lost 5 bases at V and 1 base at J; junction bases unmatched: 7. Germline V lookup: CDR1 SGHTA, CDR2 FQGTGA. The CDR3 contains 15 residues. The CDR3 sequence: CASSLTGRENTEAFF. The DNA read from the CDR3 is TGTGCCAGCAGCCTGACAGGGCGGGAGAACACTGAA.

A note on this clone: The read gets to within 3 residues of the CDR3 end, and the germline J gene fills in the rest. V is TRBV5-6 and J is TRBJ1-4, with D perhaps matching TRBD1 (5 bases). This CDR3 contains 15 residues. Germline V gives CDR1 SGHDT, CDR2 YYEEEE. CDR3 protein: CASSPWVVGANVLFF. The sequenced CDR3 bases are TGTGCCAGCAGTCCCTGGGTAGTAGGGGCCAACGTA.

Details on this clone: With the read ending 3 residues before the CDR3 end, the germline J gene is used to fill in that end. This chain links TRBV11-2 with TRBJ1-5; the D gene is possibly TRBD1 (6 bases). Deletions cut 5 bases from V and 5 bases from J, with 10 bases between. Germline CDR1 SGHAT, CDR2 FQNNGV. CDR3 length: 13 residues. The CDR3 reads CASSVNRDQPQHF. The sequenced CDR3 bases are TGTGCCAGCAGCGTCAACAGGGATCAGCCC.

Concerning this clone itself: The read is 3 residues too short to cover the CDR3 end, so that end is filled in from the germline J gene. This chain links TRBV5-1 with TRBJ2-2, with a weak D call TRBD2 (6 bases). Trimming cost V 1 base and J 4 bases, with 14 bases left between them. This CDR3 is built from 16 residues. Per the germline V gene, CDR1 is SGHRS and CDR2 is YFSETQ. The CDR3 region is CASSLKETRVTGELFF. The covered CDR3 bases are TGCGCCAGCAGCTTGAAAGAGACTAGGGTCACCGGGGAG.

The sequenced part of the CDR3 DNA is TGTGCCAGTAGTATGCCGCGGGGTCGGTCCTACAATGAG. The encoded protein is CASSMPRGRSYNE. The CDR3, in full, reads CASSMPRGRSYNEQFF. V is TRBV19 and J is TRBJ2-1; maybe TRBD2 (6 bases). The read ends 3 residues early relative to the CDR3; the germline J gene fills the gap. The CDR3 length is 16 residues. Trimming cost V 3 bases and J 1 base, with 13 bases left between them. Germline CDR1 reads LNHDA; CDR2 reads SQIVND (reference sequence).

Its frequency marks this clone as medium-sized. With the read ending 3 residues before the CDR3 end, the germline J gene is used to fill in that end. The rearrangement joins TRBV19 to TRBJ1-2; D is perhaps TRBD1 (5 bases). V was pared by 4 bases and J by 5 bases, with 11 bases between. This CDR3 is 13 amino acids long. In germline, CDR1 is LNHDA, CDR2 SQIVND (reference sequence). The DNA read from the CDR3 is TGTGCCAGTAGTAGAGGGACTACATATGGC. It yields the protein CASSRGTTYG. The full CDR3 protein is CASSRGTTYGYTF.